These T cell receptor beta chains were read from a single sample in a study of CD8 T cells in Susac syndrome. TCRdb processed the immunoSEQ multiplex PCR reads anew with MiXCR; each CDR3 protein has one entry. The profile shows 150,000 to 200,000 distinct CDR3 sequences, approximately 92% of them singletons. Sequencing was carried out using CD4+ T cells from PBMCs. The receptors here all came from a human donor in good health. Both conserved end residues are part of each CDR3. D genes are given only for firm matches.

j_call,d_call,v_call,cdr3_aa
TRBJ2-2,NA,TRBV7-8,CASSLANRAVTGELFF
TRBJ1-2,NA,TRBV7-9,CASSRFRAEDYGYTF
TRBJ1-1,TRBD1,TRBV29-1,CSVGGGQRANTEAFF
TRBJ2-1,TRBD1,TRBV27,CASSLTGQGNIFYNEQFF
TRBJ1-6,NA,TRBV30,CAWSKENSYNSPLHF
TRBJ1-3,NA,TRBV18,CASSPPGDGNTIYF
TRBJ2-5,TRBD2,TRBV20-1,CSAPGLAGGETQYF
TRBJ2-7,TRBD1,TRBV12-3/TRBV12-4,CASSSTWDSRDYEQYF
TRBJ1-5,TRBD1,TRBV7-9,CASGQGLNQPQHF
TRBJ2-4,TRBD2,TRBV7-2,CASGPTSGENIQYF
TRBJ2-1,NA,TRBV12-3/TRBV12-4,CATEAGSPSYNEQFF
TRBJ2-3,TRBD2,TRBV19,CASGLAASTDTQYF
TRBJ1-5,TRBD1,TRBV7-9,CASSLGTGKYQPQHF
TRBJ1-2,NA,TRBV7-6,CASSLSTRMGDYGYTF
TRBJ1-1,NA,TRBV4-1,CASSQGAGHPNTEAFF
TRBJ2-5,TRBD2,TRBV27,CASSLSVGVAGQETQYF
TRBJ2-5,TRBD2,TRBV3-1,CASRKRGDGETQYF
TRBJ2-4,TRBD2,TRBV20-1,CSAPPLTSGGPASIQYF
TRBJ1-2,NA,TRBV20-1,CSARELELGGYGYTF
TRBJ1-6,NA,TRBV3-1,CASSQGAGNSPLHF
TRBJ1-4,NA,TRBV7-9,CASRFLSEKLFF